This TCR beta chain was documented in a study of blood T cell repertoires in COVID-19. Repertoires were generated with immunoSEQ multiplex PCR, while TCRdb's copy carries only in-frame clones and drops some. Counted here are roughly 500,000 clones, 80% to 90% occurring once; the ten biggest clones make up approximately 8%. Residents of about two dozen US areas, aged roughly 18 to 90 years, made up the participants. Donors were grouped by their self-reported clinical history. The study counted Cohort 3 donors as recovered given two negative PCRs, clearance, or symptom resolution. The germline gives CDR1 SGHRS, CDR2 YFSETQ. This CDR3 region has 16 residues. V lost 4 bases and J lost 1; bases outside the gene matches: 8.

This chain links TRBV5-1 with TRBJ2-5; 9 bases are shared with TRBD2. Input material: PBMCs or T cells enriched from blood (not recorded which). The TCR sequence derives from a woman in her sixties or seventies who had recovered from COVID-19. The CDR3, as DNA: TGCGCCAGCAGCCCCCTTGGAGCGGGGGGCCAAGAGACCCAGTACTTC. It encodes CASSPLGAGGQETQYF.